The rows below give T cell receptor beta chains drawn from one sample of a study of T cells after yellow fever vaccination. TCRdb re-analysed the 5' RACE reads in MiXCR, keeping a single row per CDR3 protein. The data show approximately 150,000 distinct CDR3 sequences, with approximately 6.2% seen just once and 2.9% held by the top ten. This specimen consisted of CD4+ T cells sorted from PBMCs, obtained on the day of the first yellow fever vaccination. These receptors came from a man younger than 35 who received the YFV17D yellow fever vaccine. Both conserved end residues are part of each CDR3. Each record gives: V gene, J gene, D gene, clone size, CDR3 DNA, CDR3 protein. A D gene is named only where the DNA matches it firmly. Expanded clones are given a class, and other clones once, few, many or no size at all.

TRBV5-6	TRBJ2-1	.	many	TGTGCCAGCAGCTTCTATACAGAAAATTATGAGCAGTTCTTC	CASSFYTENYEQFF
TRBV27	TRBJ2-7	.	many	TGTGCCAGCAGTTTATGGTCTGGAACCTACGAGCAGTACTTC	CASSLWSGTYEQYF
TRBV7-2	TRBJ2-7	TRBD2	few	TGTGCCAGCAGCTTCGGGCGGGGGTACCACGAGCAGTACTTC	CASSFGRGYHEQYF
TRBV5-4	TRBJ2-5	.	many	TGTGCCAGCAGCCCCTCAACCGAAGAGACCCAGTACTTC	CASSPSTEETQYF
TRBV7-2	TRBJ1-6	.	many	TGTGCCAGCAGCTTTGGGGAGGATTCACCCCTCCACTTT	CASSFGEDSPLHF
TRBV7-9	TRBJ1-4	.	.	TGTGCCAGCAGCTTAGTGTATAATGAAAAACTGTTTTTT	CASSLVYNEKLFF
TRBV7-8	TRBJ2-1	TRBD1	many	TGTGCCAGCAGCTTGATGCCAGGGGGCCTTGAGCAGTTCTTC	CASSLMPGGLEQFF
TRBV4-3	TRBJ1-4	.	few	TGCGCCAGCAGCCAAGACAGGGTTGGCGAACTGTTTTTT	CASSQDRVGELFF
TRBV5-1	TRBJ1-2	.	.	TGCGCCAGCAGCATAGAGGGGGACACCCTCCATGGCTACACCTTC	CASSIEGDTLHGYTF
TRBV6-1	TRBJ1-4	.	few	TGTGCCTCCCAGGGGCGGCAGGGAAATGAAAAACTGTTTTTT	CASQGRQGNEKLFF
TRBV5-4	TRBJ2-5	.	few	TGTGCCAGCAGCCCAGACACCCAAGAGACCCAGTACTTC	CASSPDTQETQYF
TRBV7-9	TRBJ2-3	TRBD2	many	TGTGCCAGCAGCTTAGCCGGGGGGGGATCCGATACGCAGTATTTT	CASSLAGGGSDTQYF
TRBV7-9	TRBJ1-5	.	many	TGTGCCAGCAGCGCGTATGACGCTCAGCCCCAGCATTTT	CASSAYDAQPQHF
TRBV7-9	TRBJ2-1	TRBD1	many	TGTGCCAGCAGCTTGGGACAGTCCTACAATGAGCAGTTCTTC	CASSLGQSYNEQFF
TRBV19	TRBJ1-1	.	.	TGTGCCAGTAGTACGCGAAGGGTGAACACTGAAGCTTTCTTT	CASSTRRVNTEAFF
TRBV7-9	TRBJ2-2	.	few	TGTGCCAGCAGGACTGGGACCTTCGGCACCGGGGAGCTGTTTTTT	CASRTGTFGTGELFF
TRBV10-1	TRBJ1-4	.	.	TGCGCCAGCAGCTCGACTAATGAAAAACTGTTTTTT	CASSSTNEKLFF
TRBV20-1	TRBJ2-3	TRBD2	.	TGCAGTGCTAGCGGGCAGAAACCGGGGGGGCTGAGCACAGATACGCAGTATTTT	CSASGQKPGGLSTDTQYF
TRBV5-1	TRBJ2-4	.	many	TGCGCCAGCAGCTTGGGGGGCCCCGTAAACATTCAGTACTTC	CASSLGGPVNIQYF
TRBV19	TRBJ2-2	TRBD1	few	TGTGCCAGTAGGACGGGACAGGCGAACACCGGGGAGCTGTTTTTT	CASRTGQANTGELFF
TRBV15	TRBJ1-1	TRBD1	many	TGTGCCACCAGCACCTGGACAGGGGGGGACACTGAAGCTTTCTTT	CATSTWTGGDTEAFF
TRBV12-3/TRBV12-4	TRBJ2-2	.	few	TGTGCCAGCAGTTTAAATCGGGCCGGGGAGCTGTTTTTT	CASSLNRAGELFF
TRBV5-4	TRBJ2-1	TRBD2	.	TGTGCCAGCAGCTCCGGTCCCAGCGGGGGGACCTACAATGAGCAGTTCTTC	CASSSGPSGGTYNEQFF
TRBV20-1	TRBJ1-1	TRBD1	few	TGCAGTGCTAGAGCGGAGGGGGCGCGGACTGAAGCTTTCTTT	CSARAEGARTEAFF
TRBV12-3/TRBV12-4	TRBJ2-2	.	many	TGTGCCAGCAGGATAGATCAGCCCGGGGAGCTGTTTTTT	CASRIDQPGELFF
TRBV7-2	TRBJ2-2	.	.	TGTGCCAGCAGCTTAACACAGGGTAACACCGGGGAGCTGTTTTTT	CASSLTQGNTGELFF
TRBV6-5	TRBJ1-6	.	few	TGTGCCAGCAGTCAACAGGATTCACCCCTCCACTTT	CASSQQDSPLHF
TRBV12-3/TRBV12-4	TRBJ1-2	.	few	TGTGCCAGCAGGGGAACTGGATACTATGGCTACACCTTC	CASRGTGYYGYTF
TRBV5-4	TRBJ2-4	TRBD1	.	TGTGCCAGCAGCTTGACAGGGGGAACCAAAAACATTCAGTACTTC	CASSLTGGTKNIQYF
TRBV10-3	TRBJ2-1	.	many	TGTGCCATCAGTGGCAGTTACAATGAGCAGTTCTTC	CAISGSYNEQFF
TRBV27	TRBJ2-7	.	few	TGTGCCAGCAGTAACAACTACGAGCAGTACTTC	CASSNNYEQYF
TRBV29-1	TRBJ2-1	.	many	TGCAGCGTTGAGGCGGCAGGCACCTACAATGAGCAGTTCTTC	CSVEAAGTYNEQFF
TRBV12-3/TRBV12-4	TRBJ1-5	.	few	TGTGCCAGCCGCCGGAGGGCGGATCAGCCCCAGCATTTT	CASRRRADQPQHF
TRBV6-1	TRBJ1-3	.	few	TGTGCCAGCAGTGGCCCCCACTCTGGAAACACCATATATTTT	CASSGPHSGNTIYF
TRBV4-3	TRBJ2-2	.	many	TGCGCCAGCAGCCCGTATCGCCGGGAGCAGGGGGGGGAGCTGTTTTTT	CASSPYRREQGGELFF
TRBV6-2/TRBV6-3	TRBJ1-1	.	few	TGTGCCAGCAGTTATGAGGGAGCGTACACTGAAGCTTTCTTT	CASSYEGAYTEAFF
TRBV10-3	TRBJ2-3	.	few	TGTGCCATCAGTGTGATATCAGGGAGGCTGAGCACAGATACGCAGTATTTT	CAISVISGRLSTDTQYF
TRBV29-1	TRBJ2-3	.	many	TGCAGCGTTCGTTCGAAGGCAGATACGCAGTATTTT	CSVRSKADTQYF
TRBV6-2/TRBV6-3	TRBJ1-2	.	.	TGTGCCTCGACGTACGGGACGGGAGCTAACTATGGCTACACCTTC	CASTYGTGANYGYTF
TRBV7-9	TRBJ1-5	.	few	TGTGCCAGCACTTCCGTTGATGGCAATCAGCCCCAGCATTTT	CASTSVDGNQPQHF
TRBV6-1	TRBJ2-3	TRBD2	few	TGTGCCAGCAAACTAGCGGGCACAGATACGCAGTATTTT	CASKLAGTDTQYF
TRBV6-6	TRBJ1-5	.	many	TGTGCCAGCAGTGTGGGGTTCCAGCCCCAGCATTTT	CASSVGFQPQHF
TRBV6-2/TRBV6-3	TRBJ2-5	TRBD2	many	TGTGCCAGCACCAGTCGAAAGAAGCGGGATGAGACCCAGTACTTC	CASTSRKKRDETQYF
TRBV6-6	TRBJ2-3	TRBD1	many	TGTGCCAGCAACCCGGTCCGGGACAGAAACACAGATACGCAGTATTTT	CASNPVRDRNTDTQYF